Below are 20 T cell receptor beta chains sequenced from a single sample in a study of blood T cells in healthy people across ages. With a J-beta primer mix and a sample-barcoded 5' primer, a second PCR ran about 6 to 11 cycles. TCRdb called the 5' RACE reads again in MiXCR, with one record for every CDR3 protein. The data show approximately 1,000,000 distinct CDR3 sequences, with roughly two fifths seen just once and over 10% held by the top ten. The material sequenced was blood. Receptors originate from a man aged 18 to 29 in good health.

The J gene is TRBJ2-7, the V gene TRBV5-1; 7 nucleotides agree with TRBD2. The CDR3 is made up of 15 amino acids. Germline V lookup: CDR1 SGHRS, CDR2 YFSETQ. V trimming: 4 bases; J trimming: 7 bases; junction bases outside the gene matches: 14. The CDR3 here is CASSDTSVTRGEQYF. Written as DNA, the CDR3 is TGCGCCAGCAGCGATACTAGCGTGACACGTGGTGAGCAGTACTTC.

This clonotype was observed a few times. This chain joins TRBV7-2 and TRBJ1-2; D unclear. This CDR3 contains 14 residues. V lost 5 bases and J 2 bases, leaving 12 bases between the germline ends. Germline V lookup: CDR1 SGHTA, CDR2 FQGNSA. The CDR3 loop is CASSTPTENYGYTF. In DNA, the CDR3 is TGTGCCAGCAGCACTCCTACCGAAAACTATGGCTACACCTTC.

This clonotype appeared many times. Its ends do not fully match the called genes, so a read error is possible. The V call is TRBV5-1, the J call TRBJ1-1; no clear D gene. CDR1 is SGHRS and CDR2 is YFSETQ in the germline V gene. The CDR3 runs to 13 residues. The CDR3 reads CASSLSVNTEAFF. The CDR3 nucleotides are TGTGCCAGCAGTTTATCAGTGAACACTGAAGCTTTCTTT.

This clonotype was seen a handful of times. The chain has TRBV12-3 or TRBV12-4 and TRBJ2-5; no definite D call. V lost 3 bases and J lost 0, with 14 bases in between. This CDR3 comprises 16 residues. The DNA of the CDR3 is TGTGCCAGCAGTTTTTGGCTGACTCGTGACCAAGAGACCCAGTACTTC. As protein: CASSFWLTRDQETQYF.

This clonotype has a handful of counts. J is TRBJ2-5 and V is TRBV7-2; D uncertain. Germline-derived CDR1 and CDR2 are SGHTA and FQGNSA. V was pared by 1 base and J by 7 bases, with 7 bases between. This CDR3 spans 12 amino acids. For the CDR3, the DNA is TGTGCCAGCAGCTTAGAGACCGCGACCCAGTACTTC. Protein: CASSLETATQYF.

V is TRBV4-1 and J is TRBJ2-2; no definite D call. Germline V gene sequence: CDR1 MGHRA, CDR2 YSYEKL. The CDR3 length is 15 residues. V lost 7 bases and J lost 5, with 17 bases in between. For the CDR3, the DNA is TGCGCCAGCACCTACGAGGCCCTGAAGACCGGGGAGCTGTTTTTT. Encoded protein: CASTYEALKTGELFF.

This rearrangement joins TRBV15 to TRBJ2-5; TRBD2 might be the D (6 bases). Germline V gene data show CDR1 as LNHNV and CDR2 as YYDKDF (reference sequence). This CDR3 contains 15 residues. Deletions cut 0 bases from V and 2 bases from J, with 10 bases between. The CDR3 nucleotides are TGTGCCACCAGCAGAGATTCTGGGACTCAAGAGACCCAGTACTTC. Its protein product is CATSRDSGTQETQYF.

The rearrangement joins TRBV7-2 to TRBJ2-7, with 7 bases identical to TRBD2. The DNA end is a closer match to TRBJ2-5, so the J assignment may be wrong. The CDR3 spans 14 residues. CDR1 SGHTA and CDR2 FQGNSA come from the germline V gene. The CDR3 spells CASSRTSVEETQYF. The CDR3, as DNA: TGTGCCAGCAGCCGTACTAGCGTGGAAGAGACCCAGTACTTC.

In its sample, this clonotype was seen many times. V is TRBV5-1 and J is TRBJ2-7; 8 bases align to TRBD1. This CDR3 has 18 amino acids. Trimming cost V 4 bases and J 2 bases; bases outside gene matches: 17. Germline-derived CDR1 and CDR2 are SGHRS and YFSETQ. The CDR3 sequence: CASSHNRLGTGETYEQYF. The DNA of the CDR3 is TGCGCCAGCAGCCACAACAGACTCGGGACAGGTGAGACCTACGAGCAGTACTTC.

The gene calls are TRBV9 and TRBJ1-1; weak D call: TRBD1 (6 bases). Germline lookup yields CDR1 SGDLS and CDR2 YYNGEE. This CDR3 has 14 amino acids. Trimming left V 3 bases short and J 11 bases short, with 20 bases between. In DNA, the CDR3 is TGTGCCAGCAGCGCCGGGACCGCCCCGAGGGGGGCTTTCTTT. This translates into CASSAGTAPRGAFF.

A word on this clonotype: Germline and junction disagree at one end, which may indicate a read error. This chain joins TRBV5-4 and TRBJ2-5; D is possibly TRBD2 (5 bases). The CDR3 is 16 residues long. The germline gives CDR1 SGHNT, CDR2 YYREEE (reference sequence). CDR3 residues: CANSLGSGSISETQYF. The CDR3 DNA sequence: TGTGCCAACAGCTTGGGGTCGGGGTCTATATCAGAGACCCAGTACTTC.

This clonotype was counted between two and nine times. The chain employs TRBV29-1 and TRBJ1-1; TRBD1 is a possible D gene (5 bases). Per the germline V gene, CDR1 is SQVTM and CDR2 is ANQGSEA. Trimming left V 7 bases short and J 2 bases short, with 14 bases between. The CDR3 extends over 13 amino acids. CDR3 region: CSASQGSNTEAFF. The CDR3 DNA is TGCAGCGCTTCCCAGGGAAGTAACACTGAAGCTTTCTTT.

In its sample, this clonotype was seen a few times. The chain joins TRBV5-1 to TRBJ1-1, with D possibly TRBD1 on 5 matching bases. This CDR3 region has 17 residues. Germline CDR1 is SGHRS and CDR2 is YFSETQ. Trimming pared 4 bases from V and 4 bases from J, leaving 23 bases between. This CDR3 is CASSDSKGMRRSTEAFF. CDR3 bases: TGCGCCAGCAGCGACTCAAAGGGGATGAGGAGGTCCACTGAAGCTTTCTTT.

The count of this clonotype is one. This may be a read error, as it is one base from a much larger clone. As DNA, the CDR3 is TGTGCCAGCAGCGTACAGGGAACAGAGAGAGAGACCCAGTACTTC. It specifies CASSVQGTERETQYF. The chain uses TRBV9 and TRBJ2-5, with TRBD1 as a possible D gene (5 bases). Germline CDR1 and CDR2: SGDLS and YYNGEE. The CDR3 has 15 residues. The V end was cut by 1 base, the J end by 4 bases, with 14 bases between. Drawing the rest from reference TRBV9 and TRBJ2-5, the complete variable domain is DSGVTQTPKHLITATGQRVTLRCSPRSGDLSVYWYQQSLDQGLQFLIQYYNGEERAKGNILERFSAQQFPDLHSELNLSSLELGDSALYFCASSVQGTERETQYFGPGTRLLVL.

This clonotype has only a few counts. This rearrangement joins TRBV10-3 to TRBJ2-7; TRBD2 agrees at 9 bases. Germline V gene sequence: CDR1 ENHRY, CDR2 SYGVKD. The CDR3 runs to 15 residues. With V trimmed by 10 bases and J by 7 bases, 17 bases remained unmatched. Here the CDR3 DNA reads TGTGCCACAGGTAGCGGGGGCCCATCCTACAATGAGCAGTACTTC. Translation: CATGSGGPSYNEQYF.

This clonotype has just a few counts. The CDR3, as DNA: TGTGCCAGCAGCGTAGTGGGTAACTATGGCTACACCTTC. Translated, it gives CASSVVGNYGYTF. The chain is built from TRBV9 and TRBJ1-2; D remains unclear. Trimming pared 0 bases from V and 1 base from J, leaving 4 bases between. The CDR3 covers 13 residues. Germline V lookup: CDR1 SGDLS, CDR2 YYNGEE.

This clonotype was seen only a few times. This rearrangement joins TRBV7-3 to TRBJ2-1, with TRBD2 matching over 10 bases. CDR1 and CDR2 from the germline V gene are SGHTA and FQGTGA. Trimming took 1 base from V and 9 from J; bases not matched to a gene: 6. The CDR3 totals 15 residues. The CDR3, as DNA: TGTGCCAGCAGCTTAAAAGCGGGGGGGCCGGGTGAGCAGTTCTTC. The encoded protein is CASSLKAGGPGEQFF.

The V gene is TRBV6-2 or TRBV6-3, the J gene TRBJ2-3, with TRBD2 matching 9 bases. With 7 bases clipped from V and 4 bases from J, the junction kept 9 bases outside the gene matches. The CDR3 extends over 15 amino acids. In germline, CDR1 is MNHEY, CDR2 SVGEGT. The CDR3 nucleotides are TGTGCCAGCACCCTAGCGGGGCCAAGGGCAGATACGCAGTATTTT. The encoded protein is CASTLAGPRADTQYF.

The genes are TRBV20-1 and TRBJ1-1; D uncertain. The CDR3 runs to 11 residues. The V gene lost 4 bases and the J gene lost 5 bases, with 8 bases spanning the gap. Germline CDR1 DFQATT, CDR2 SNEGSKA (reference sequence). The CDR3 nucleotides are TGCAGTGCTATGCGGGCAACTGAAGCTTTCTTT. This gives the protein CSAMRATEAFF.

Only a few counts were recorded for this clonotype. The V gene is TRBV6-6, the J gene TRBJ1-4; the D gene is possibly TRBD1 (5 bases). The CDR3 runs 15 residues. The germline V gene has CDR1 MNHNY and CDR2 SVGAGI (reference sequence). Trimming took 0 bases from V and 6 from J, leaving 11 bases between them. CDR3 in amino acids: CASSYSWGVDEKLFF. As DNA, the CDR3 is TGTGCCAGCAGTTACTCCTGGGGGGTGGATGAAAAACTGTTTTTT.